Listed below are T cell receptor beta chains from one sample, sequenced in a study of blood T cell repertoires in COVID-19. Only in-frame clones appear in the TCRdb table, and some are missing; sequencing was by immunoSEQ multiplex PCR. Of about 430,000 clones listed, approximately 90% are singletons. Sequencing used PBMCs or T cells enriched from blood (not recorded which). The receptors originated from a young woman who had been exposed to COVID-19. The CDR3 runs from the conserved cysteine through the conserved F or W. D genes are given only for firm matches. Clone sizes are given selectively: once, few, many, or a class where the clone is expanded.

V	length	size	J	D	DNA	CDR3
TRBV21-1	17	NA	TRBJ2-7	NA	TGTGCCAGCAGCCCTCTACCGGGGGGACGGGTCATCTACGAGCAGTACTTC	CASSPLPGGRVIYEQYF
TRBV10-1	14	NA	TRBJ2-7	TRBD1	TGCGCCAGCAGTGAGTCGACAGGGGGCTACGAGCAGTACTTC	CASSESTGGYEQYF
TRBV5-6	17	NA	TRBJ2-1	TRBD2	TGTGCCAGCAGCGCTTCTAGCGGGGGGGCCTTTTACAATGAGCAGTTCTTC	CASSASSGGAFYNEQFF
TRBV27	16	NA	TRBJ1-3	NA	TGTGCCAGCAGTGCCAGCAGGCTTACCTCTGGAAACACCATATATTTT	CASSASRLTSGNTIYF
TRBV5-4	17	once	TRBJ1-2	TRBD1	TGTGCCAGCAGCTTGGGGGCCTCCGGACAGGGGAGGGGTGGCTACACCTTC	CASSLGASGQGRGGYTF
TRBV5-1	15	NA	TRBJ2-1	NA	TGCGCCAGCAGCGCCCTGGGACTCCAGAGGAATGAGCAGTTCTTC	CASSALGLQRNEQFF
TRBV2	17	once	TRBJ1-3	NA	TGTGCCAGCAGTGATGGAGGCGGACCAGTCTCTGGAAACACCATATATTTT	CASSDGGGPVSGNTIYF
TRBV4-1	17	NA	TRBJ2-2	TRBD2	TGCGCCAGCAGCCAACCCCTAGCGGGGCAGAACACCGGGGAGCTGTTTTTT	CASSQPLAGQNTGELFF
TRBV10-3	14	once	TRBJ1-5	NA	TGTGCCTCATCGGTCCCCGGGGGCAATCAGCCCCAGCATTTT	CASSVPGGNQPQHF
TRBV7-9	17	NA	TRBJ1-5	NA	TGTGCCAGCAGCTTAAAGCCCGGGTCGGAGGACAATCAGCCCCAGCATTTT	CASSLKPGSEDNQPQHF
TRBV7-2	15	NA	TRBJ2-7	NA	TGTGCCAGCAGACTACCCGGCACAGGGTCCTACGAGCAGTACTTC	CASRLPGTGSYEQYF
TRBV5-1	16	NA	TRBJ2-2	TRBD2	TGCGCCAGCAGCCCGACTAGCGGGGTGAACACCGGGGAGCTGTTTTTT	CASSPTSGVNTGELFF
TRBV7-2	13	NA	TRBJ2-5	NA	TGTGCCAGCAGCGGGGACACGGTAGAGACCCAGTACTTC	CASSGDTVETQYF
TRBV3-1/TRBV3-2	13	NA	TRBJ2-1	NA	TGTGCCAGCAGCCAAGGCCAGACAGGTGAGCAGTTCTTC	CASSQGQTGEQFF
TRBV21-1	13	NA	TRBJ1-5	NA	TGTGCCAGCAGCTATCGAGGCAATCAGCCCCAGCATTTT	CASSYRGNQPQHF
TRBV20-1	15	once	TRBJ2-7	NA	TGCAGTGCTAGTCCGCACTCCCGTTCGTCCTACGAGCAGTACTTC	CSASPHSRSSYEQYF
TRBV20-1	15	NA	TRBJ2-2	TRBD2	TGCAGTGCTAGTATGACTAGCGGAACCACCGGGGAGCTGTTTTTT	CSASMTSGTTGELFF
TRBV28	15	NA	TRBJ2-7	TRBD2	TGTGCCAGCAGCTCACTTGAGGGAGGGAGATACGAGCAGTACTTC	CASSSLEGGRYEQYF
TRBV28	17	NA	TRBJ2-1	NA	TGTGCCAGCAGTCCCCCTTCGGGAGAAGATAGGTACAATGAGCAGTTCTTC	CASSPPSGEDRYNEQFF
TRBV19	17	NA	TRBJ1-5	TRBD1	TGTGCCAGTAGTTACGTTCTGACAGGGGGCAGCAATCAGCCCCAGCATTTT	CASSYVLTGGSNQPQHF
TRBV5-4	14	NA	TRBJ1-1	NA	TGTGCCAGCAGCTTGGGGGCAGGGCTAACTGAAGCTTTCTTT	CASSLGAGLTEAFF
TRBV5-1	14	NA	TRBJ2-5	NA	TGCGCCAGCAGCTTGGTAGCGGCCCAAGAGACCCAGTACTTC	CASSLVAAQETQYF
TRBV3-1/TRBV3-2	13	NA	TRBJ1-6	NA	TGTGCCAGCAGCCAAGGCAGGGGATCACCCCTCCACTTT	CASSQGRGSPLHF
TRBV10-2	14	NA	TRBJ2-7	TRBD2	TGCGCCAGCAGTGCTAGCGGGCCCGCCTACGAGCAGTACTTC	CASSASGPAYEQYF
TRBV4-3	16	NA	TRBJ1-2	TRBD1	TGCGCCAGCAGCCAAGACCCGGGACAGGGGGCTTATGGCTACACCTTC	CASSQDPGQGAYGYTF
TRBV6-4	14	NA	TRBJ1-1	NA	TGTGCCAGCAGTCTGCACAGCAGGGGCACTGAAGCTTTCTTT	CASSLHSRGTEAFF
TRBV18	16	NA	TRBJ2-3	TRBD2	TGTGCCAGCTCACCACCGGGACTAGCGGGCACAGATACGCAGTATTTT	CASSPPGLAGTDTQYF
TRBV27	16	once	TRBJ2-5	TRBD2	TGTGCCAGCAGTTGGGGTCTAGCGGGAGGGGAAGAGACCCAGTACTTC	CASSWGLAGGEETQYF
TRBV19	13	NA	TRBJ1-1	TRBD1	TGTGCCAGTTCGACAGGGGCGCACACTGAAGCTTTCTTT	CASSTGAHTEAFF
TRBV19	15	NA	TRBJ1-3	TRBD1	TGTGCCAGTACCCTTCGGGGACAGTCCGGAAACACCATATATTTT	CASTLRGQSGNTIYF
TRBV19	13	NA	TRBJ2-7	NA	TGTGCCAGTAGGGGTGGAGGGCCCTACGAGCAGTACTTC	CASRGGGPYEQYF
TRBV7-2	15	NA	TRBJ1-1	TRBD1	TGTGCCAGCAGCTTCTCGACAGGGATGAACACTGAAGCTTTCTTT	CASSFSTGMNTEAFF
TRBV11-2	15	NA	TRBJ2-4	NA	TGTGCCAGCAGCTCCTTTATTCTAGCCAAAAACATTCAGTACTTC	CASSSFILAKNIQYF
TRBV18	15	NA	TRBJ2-7	NA	TGTGCCAGCTCACCCTCGGGCGGGCTTACCTACGAGCAGTACTTC	CASSPSGGLTYEQYF
TRBV30	14	NA	TRBJ2-6	NA	TGTGCCTGGACTCGTGGCACTGGGGCCAACGTCCTGACTTTC	CAWTRGTGANVLTF
TRBV28	14	NA	TRBJ1-1	NA	TGTGCCAGCAGTTTCTCAGGGTATAACACTGAAGCTTTCTTT	CASSFSGYNTEAFF
TRBV27	17	NA	TRBJ2-2	TRBD1	TGTGCCAGCAGTTTTACGACAGGGGGCGGTTGGATCGGGGAGCTGTTTTTT	CASSFTTGGGWIGELFF
TRBV29-1	10	once	TRBJ2-7	NA	TGCAGCGTGGTCGAGGTCGAGCAGTACTTC	CSVVEVEQYF
TRBV5-8	14	NA	TRBJ1-1	NA	TGTGCCAGCAGCTTCCAGATGGTGAACACTGAAGCTTTCTTT	CASSFQMVNTEAFF
TRBV4-1	15	NA	TRBJ2-7	NA	TGCGCCAGCAGCCCCGGGACTTATGGGAGCTACGAGCAGTACTTC	CASSPGTYGSYEQYF
TRBV28	16	NA	TRBJ2-2	NA	TGTGCCAGCATGGGACTCAGGGAGGCGAACACCGGGGAGCTGTTTTTT	CASMGLREANTGELFF